A single sample is the source of the 23 T cell receptor beta chains below, sequenced in a study of Ad26.COV2.S vaccination and SARS-CoV-2 variants. This table comes from immunoSEQ multiplex PCR, and its TCRdb copy is limited to in-frame clones, with some not included. Counted here are about 250,000 clones, around 88% occurring once; the ten biggest clones make up 2.5% to 3.5%. Described treatment: around 19 received Ad26.COV2.S at low or high dose, single or two shots; about 5 received placebo; per-sample allocation not given. Each sample was drawn 63 days after the first injection (of vaccine or placebo). The source was peripheral blood, collected in a trial of Ad26.COV2.S vaccine versus placebo. Receptors were obtained from a person aged 18-65 years who received the Ad26.COV2.S COVID-19 vaccine or a placebo.

This rearrangement joins TRBV7-6 to TRBJ1-4; TRBD1 is a possible D gene (5 bases). Per germline, CDR1 SGHVS and CDR2 FNYEAQ. The CDR3 is 15 residues long. V was clipped by 1 base and J by 2 bases, with 8 bases between them. The CDR3 sequence: CASSLGRGTNEKLFF. CDR3 in DNA: TGTGCCAGCAGCTTAGGGAGGGGTACTAATGAAAAACTGTTTTTT.

This clone was counted a few times. This sequence joins TRBV30 and TRBJ1-3; 7 bases are a match to TRBD1. Germline V gives CDR1 GTSNPN, CDR2 SVGIG (reference sequence). The CDR3 runs to 13 residues. V shed 5 bases, J shed 1 base, and the junction held 2 bases outside the gene matches. The CDR3 sequence: CAWDRESGNTIYF. CDR3 nucleotides: TGTGCCTGGGACAGGGAATCTGGAAACACCATATATTTT.

V is TRBV21-1 and J is TRBJ2-4; no check of the table's D call, TRBD2, against the DNA was made. TRBV21-1 is a pseudogene. The CDR3 contains 17 residues. CDR3 in amino acids: CASSKVGGADGKNIQYF. In DNA, the CDR3 is TGTGCTAGCAGCAAAGTGGGAGGGGCGGACGGCAAAAACATTCAGTACTTC.

The chain links TRBV10-2 to TRBJ2-5, with 8 bases matching TRBD1. Trimming cost V 8 bases and J 2 bases; bases outside gene matches: 7. Germline V gene sequence: CDR1 WSHSY, CDR2 SAAADI. CDR3 length: 14 amino acids. CDR3 loop: CASSRTGTQETQYF. CDR3 bases: TGCGCCAGCTCGAGGACAGGGACGCAAGAGACCCAGTACTTC.

CDR3 residues: CASRPSTRYEQYF. The CDR3 DNA reads TGTGCCAGCCGCCCTTCTACCCGATACGAGCAGTACTTC. The rearrangement links TRBV6-5 to TRBJ2-7; D is unresolved. The germline gives CDR1 MNHEY, CDR2 SVGAGI. V was trimmed by 8 bases and J by 4 bases, leaving 15 bases between them. This CDR3 has 13 amino acids.

The chain combines TRBV30 with TRBJ2-2; D remains ambiguous. Trimming took 7 bases from V and 7 from J, leaving 13 bases between them. The CDR3 length is 12 residues. Germline V CDR1 and CDR2: GTSNPN, SVGIG (reference sequence). Written as DNA, the CDR3 is TGTGCCTTCCCCAGACGTGTCGGGGAGCTGTTTTTT. Protein product: CAFPRRVGELFF.

The rearrangement links TRBV11-3 to TRBJ2-7, with 9 positions matching TRBD1. Germline V gene sequence: CDR1 SGHNT, CDR2 YENEEA. The J segment lost 3 bases and the V segment lost 8 bases, leaving 2 bases of the junction unmatched. The CDR3 has 12 amino acids. CDR3 sequence (DNA): TGTGCCAGCGGGACAGGGAACTACGAGCAGTACTTC. Protein sequence: CASGTGNYEQYF.

V and J are TRBV11-2 and TRBJ1-1; D is undetermined. Germline V gene sequence: CDR1 SGHAT, CDR2 FQNNGV. CDR3 length: 11 amino acids. The V end lost 0 bases, the J end lost 8 bases, and 4 bases lay between the germline ends. CDR3 loop: CASSLEYEAFF. CDR3 bases: TGTGCCAGCAGCTTAGAGTACGAAGCTTTCTTT.

The table lists this clone with a few counts. This sample includes further DNA sequences coding for the same CDR3. This sequence joins TRBV6-5 and TRBJ1-1; perhaps TRBD1 as D (5 bases). V was shortened by 8 bases and J by 4 bases, with 14 bases between the two germline ends. This CDR3 spans 13 amino acids. From germline, CDR1 is MNHEY and CDR2 SVGAGI. The chain's CDR3 is CASSPRQGTEAFF. Written as DNA, the CDR3 is TGTGCCAGCTCCCCCCGGCAGGGCACTGAAGCTTTCTTT.

The V call is TRBV4-3, the J call TRBJ2-3, with unresolved D. V lost 0 bases and J 7 bases, leaving 8 bases between the germline ends. This CDR3 comprises 13 residues. Germline-derived CDR1 and CDR2 are LGHNA and YSLEER. CDR3 region: CASSQDPRNTQYF. For the CDR3, the DNA is TGCGCCAGCAGCCAAGATCCCCGAAATACGCAGTATTTT.

Turning to this clone: The sample contains more than one DNA sequence encoding this CDR3. This sequence joins TRBV20-1 and TRBJ2-5; no definite D call. CDR1 is DFQATT and CDR2 is SNEGSKA in the germline V gene (reference sequence). The CDR3 extends over 11 amino acids. Trimming removed 0 bases from V and 4 bases from J, with 3 bases in between. The CDR3 coding sequence is TGCAGTGCTAGAGATAGAGAGACCCAGTACTTC. Its protein product is CSARDRETQYF.

J is TRBJ1-5 and V is TRBV5-4; 7 positions agree with TRBD1. This CDR3 contains 13 residues. Germline V lookup: CDR1 SGHNT, CDR2 YYREEE (reference sequence). V shed 0 bases and J 9 bases; nucleotides not matched to a gene: 3. The CDR3 DNA reads as TGTGCCAGCAGCTTGGGACAGGGCGGGCCCCAGCATTTT. It is translated as CASSLGQGGPQHF.

Of note for this clone: This sample also contains other DNA sequences that code for the same CDR3. This rearrangement joins TRBV2 to TRBJ1-1, with a weak D call TRBD1 (5 bases). There are 13 residues in the CDR3. The germline CDR1 and CDR2 sequences are SNHLY and FYNNEI. V was pared by 5 bases and J by 5 bases, with 12 bases between. The CDR3 bases are TGTGCCAGCAGTCGGGGGGAGGGAACTGAAGCTTTCTTT. Its protein product is CASSRGEGTEAFF.

Only a few counts were recorded for this clone. The rearrangement joins TRBV6-1 to TRBJ2-3; TRBD1 agrees at 10 bases. Germline CDR1 and CDR2: MNHNS and SASEGT. The V gene end was trimmed by 1 base and the J gene end by 1 base; junction bases not matched to a gene: 2. The CDR3 totals 16 residues. The CDR3 DNA sequence: TGTGCCAGCAGTGAAGTTGGGACAGGGGGCACAGATACGCAGTATTTT. This translates into CASSEVGTGGTDTQYF.

CDR3 coding DNA: TGCGCCAGCAGCCAAGTTGCTAGAACAGGGTGGTTTTCTTATGGCTACACCTTC. Translating gives CASSQVARTGWFSYGYTF. V usage is TRBV4-3 and J usage is TRBJ1-2; tentative D call: TRBD1 (6 bases). V lost 1 base, J lost 5 bases, and 23 bases lay in between. The CDR3 is made up of 18 amino acids. The germline V gene encodes CDR1 LGHNA and CDR2 YSLEER.

About this clone: The sample contains more than one DNA sequence encoding this CDR3. The chain carries TRBV18 and TRBJ1-1; D possibly corresponds to TRBD1 (5 bases). This CDR3 spans 14 amino acids. The ends were cut back, 3 bases at V and 1 base at J, with 9 bases in the middle. Germline V gene data show CDR1 as KGHSH and CDR2 as LQKENI. CDR3: CASSPGTGNTEAFF. CDR3 DNA: TGTGCCAGCTCACCTGGGACGGGGAACACTGAAGCTTTCTTT.

The J gene is TRBJ1-1, the V gene TRBV18; D remains ambiguous. The V end lost 0 bases, the J end lost 5 bases, and 13 bases lay between the germline ends. Germline V lookup: CDR1 KGHSH, CDR2 LQKENI. CDR3 length: 15 amino acids. The CDR3 sequence is CASSPPTFSRTEAFF. DNA of the CDR3: TGTGCCAGCTCACCACCTACGTTTAGTAGGACTGAAGCTTTCTTT.

The gene calls are TRBV6-2 or TRBV6-3 and TRBJ1-1; 10 nucleotides agree with TRBD1. Trimming cost V 5 bases and J 4 bases; bases outside gene matches: 13. Germline V gene data show CDR1 as MNHEY and CDR2 as SVGEGT. The CDR3 is 17 amino acids. CDR3 bases: TGTGCCAGCAGTAAAGGACAGGGGGTTTCGATAGTCACTGAAGCTTTCTTT. Encoded protein: CASSKGQGVSIVTEAFF.

Note on this clone: The identical CDR3 is also encoded by other nucleotide sequences in the sample. The rearrangement uses TRBV7-3 and TRBJ2-2; no clear D. The CDR3 extends over 14 amino acids. Trimming pared 3 bases from V and 4 bases from J, leaving 9 bases between. Germline V gene data show CDR1 as SGHTA and CDR2 as FQGTGA. In DNA form, the CDR3 reads TGTGCCAGCAGCTTTTCTTCGGGCACCGGGGAGCTGTTTTTT. This translates into CASSFSSGTGELFF.

The chain recombines TRBV6-4 with TRBJ1-1, with no clear D. CDR1 and CDR2 (germline): MRHNA, SNTAGT. The V end was cut by 0 bases, the J end by 2 bases, with 16 bases between. CDR3 length equals 17 residues. The CDR3 sequence is CASSDSLRHTTNTEAFF. DNA for the CDR3: TGTGCCAGCAGTGACTCCCTTCGACACACCACTAACACTGAAGCTTTCTTT.

This chain connects TRBV2 to TRBJ1-5; D is undetermined. Germline loops: CDR1 SNHLY, CDR2 FYNNEI. V was cut by 4 bases and J by 8 bases, with 9 bases left in between. The length of the CDR3 is 12 residues. The CDR3 coding sequence is TGTGCCAGCAGTGTAAATACGGAGCCCCAGCATTTT. The encoded protein is CASSVNTEPQHF.

The rearrangement joins TRBV3-1 (or the pseudogene TRBV3-2) to TRBJ2-7; D remains unclear. The germline V and J ends were trimmed by 0 bases and 7 bases, with 10 bases remaining between them. This CDR3 has 13 amino acids. Germline V CDR1 and CDR2: LGHDT, YNNKEL (reference sequence). The CDR3 DNA sequence: TGTGCCAGCAGCCAAGATTTAGGGCGGGAGCAGTACTTC. Translation: CASSQDLGREQYF.

This chain links TRBV7-9 with TRBJ2-3; D gene unclear. The V and J ends lost 5 bases and 2 bases respectively, with 8 bases between them. Germline V gives CDR1 SEHNR, CDR2 FQNEAQ (reference sequence). CDR3 length: 13 amino acids. The CDR3 DNA reads TGTGCCAGCAGCACTGCGGTCACAGATACGCAGTATTTT. As protein: CASSTAVTDTQYF.